This T cell receptor (beta chain) was profiled in a study of blood T cells in healthy people across ages. Germline CDR1 is SGHTA and CDR2 is FQGNSA. V lost 1 base and J lost 6; bases outside the gene matches: 5. The CDR3 has 14 amino acids. For the second PCR, which ran for about 6 to 11 cycles, a sample-barcoded 5' primer and a J-beta primer mix were used. TCRdb re-called the 5' RACE reads with MiXCR, one entry per CDR3 protein. The profile shows 1.5 million to 2 million distinct CDR3 sequences, about two fifths of them singletons. Material for sequencing was blood. V gene TRBV7-2 combines with J gene TRBJ1-2; 7 positions match TRBD1. The sequence derives from a human donor in good health. The CDR3, as DNA: TGTGCCAGCAGCTTAGGCAGGGGGGCGAATGGCTACACCTTC. The encoded protein is CASSLGRGANGYTF.